A single sample is the source of the 31 T cell receptor beta chains below, sequenced in a study of type 1 regulatory T cells. Using its own MiXCR run on the reads, TCRdb lists one record per CDR3 protein. The table lists over 55,000 distinct CDR3 sequences, around 63% of them singletons. Their antigens are not known. The sample taken for sequencing was cultured T cells, either the whole culture or a sorted T cell fraction (not recorded which). Subset reported: Tr1-enriched cell product generated in vitro against host alloantigens. These receptors came from a human donor in good health.

V is TRBV5-1 and J is TRBJ2-1; D unresolved. Germline V gene data show CDR1 as SGHRS and CDR2 as YFSETQ. V shed 7 bases and J shed 5 bases, with 10 bases lying between them. There are 12 residues in the CDR3. This chain's CDR3 is CASRGGDNEQFF. The DNA of the CDR3 is TGCGCCAGCCGCGGTGGAGACAATGAGCAGTTCTTC.

This rearrangement joins TRBV20-1 to TRBJ2-1; D may correspond to TRBD1 or TRBD2 (5 bases each). This CDR3 is built from 16 residues. V was pared by 5 bases and J by 5 bases, with 22 bases between. Germline CDR1 reads DFQATT; CDR2 reads SNEGSKA (reference sequence). The CDR3 here is CSAPSPGTTLDNEQFF. In DNA form, the CDR3 reads TGCAGTGCTCCCTCACCGGGGACGACTCTCGACAATGAGCAGTTCTTC.

The gene calls are TRBV5-1 and TRBJ2-7, with D possibly TRBD1 on 5 matching bases. V lost 0 bases to trimming and J lost 3 bases, with 13 bases between them. Germline CDR1 SGHRS, CDR2 YFSETQ. CDR3 length: 15 amino acids. The CDR3: CASSLARASDYEQYF. CDR3 DNA sequence: TGCGCCAGCAGCTTGGCCAGGGCGAGCGACTACGAGCAGTACTTC.

The J gene is TRBJ2-7, the V gene TRBV20-1; TRBD2 aligns across 8 bases. Germline CDR1 and CDR2: DFQATT and SNEGSKA (reference sequence). V lost 3 bases to trimming and J lost 6 bases; unmatched junction nucleotides: 7. The CDR3 sequence is 13 residues long. The CDR3: CSASLLAGSEQYF. DNA for the CDR3: TGCAGTGCTAGTCTCCTAGCGGGCTCCGAGCAGTACTTC.

The chain employs TRBV6-5 and TRBJ2-1; TRBD1 agrees at 8 bases. Germline CDR1 and CDR2: MNHEY and SVGAGI. The CDR3 runs 13 residues. V gave up 6 bases and J gave up 12 bases; unmatched junction bases: 10. CDR3 DNA: TGTGCCAGCAGGACAGGGGACAATGCCGGGCAGTTCTTC. Its protein is CASRTGDNAGQFF.

This clonotype showed up just a few times. J is TRBJ1-5 and V is TRBV28; D is uncertain. The CDR3 length is 14 residues. Germline CDR1 is MDHEN and CDR2 is SYDVKM. Trimming removed 8 bases from V and 4 bases from J, with 15 bases in between. The CDR3 DNA sequence: TGTGCCAGCGCCACCGGGATGCCGAATCAGCCCCAGCATTTT. Encoded protein: CASATGMPNQPQHF.

The chain employs TRBV6-2 or TRBV6-3 and TRBJ2-7, with D tentatively TRBD1 (6 bases). The germline V gene encodes CDR1 MNHEY and CDR2 SVGEGT. V lost 6 bases, J lost 7 bases, and 13 bases lay in between. The CDR3 totals 12 residues. This CDR3 is CASSDWGLEQYF. In DNA form, the CDR3 reads TGTGCCAGCAGCGACTGGGGGCTGGAGCAGTACTTC.

The chain couples TRBV15 to TRBJ1-5; TRBD1 might be the D (6 bases). The germline V gene encodes CDR1 LNHNV and CDR2 YYDKDF (reference sequence). CDR3 size: 16 residues. The ends were cut back, 4 bases at V and 3 bases at J, with 16 bases in the middle. CDR3 protein: CATSNEFGTPNQPQHF. The CDR3 nucleotides read TGTGCCACCAGCAATGAATTTGGGACACCCAATCAGCCCCAGCATTTT.

This rearrangement joins TRBV3-1 to TRBJ1-1; D gene unclear. This CDR3 has 13 residues. The ends were cut back, 1 base at V and 6 bases at J, with 9 bases in the middle. Germline loops: CDR1 LGHDT, CDR2 YNNKEL (reference sequence). The CDR3 DNA is TGTGCCAGCAGCCAAGTTATGGCGGCTGAAGCTTTCTTT. Amino acid sequence: CASSQVMAAEAFF.

The V call is TRBV5-1, the J call TRBJ2-7; D possibly corresponds to TRBD1 (6 bases). Germline CDR1 is SGHRS and CDR2 is YFSETQ. The CDR3 is 15 amino acids. V was cut by 0 bases and J by 4 bases, with 14 bases left in between. The CDR3 bases are TGCGCCAGCAGCTTGGCCGGGACATCGGCGTACGAGCAGTACTTC. Protein product: CASSLAGTSAYEQYF.

CDR3 sequence reads: CASSGLAGAETQYF. The DNA for the CDR3 is TGTGCCAGCAGCGGACTAGCGGGAGCGGAGACCCAGTACTTC. This rearrangement joins TRBV2 to TRBJ2-5; 13 bases are shared with TRBD2. Germline CDR1 SNHLY, CDR2 FYNNEI. This CDR3 is 14 amino acids long. J was trimmed by 5 bases and V by 6 bases; bases with no gene match: 3.

Only a few counts were recorded for this clonotype. The rearrangement uses TRBV20-1 and TRBJ2-1, with 9 bases that match TRBD1. Trimming at V came to 1 base and at J to 4 bases, leaving 2 bases not matched to a gene. CDR3 length equals 14 residues. Per the germline V gene, CDR1 is DFQATT and CDR2 is SNEGSKA (reference sequence). The DNA of the CDR3 is TGCAGTGCTAGAGTGGACAGGGGATACAATGAGCAGTTCTTC. Encoded protein: CSARVDRGYNEQFF.

The chain is built from TRBV5-1 and TRBJ2-7, with 15 nucleotides matching TRBD2. CDR1 SGHRS and CDR2 YFSETQ come from the germline V gene. V lost 2 bases and J lost 2; bases outside the gene matches: 11. This CDR3 spans 19 amino acids. This CDR3 is CASSFSGTSGRRGAYEQYF. For the CDR3, the DNA is TGCGCCAGCAGCTTCTCTGGGACTAGCGGGAGGAGAGGGGCCTACGAGCAGTACTTC.

V and J are TRBV9 and TRBJ2-3, with D possibly TRBD2 on 6 matching bases. V gave up 4 bases and J gave up 4 bases, with 16 bases separating them. The CDR3 extends over 15 amino acids. Germline values: CDR1 SGDLS, CDR2 YYNGEE. The chain's CDR3 is CASSPGRRDADTQYF. DNA of the CDR3: TGTGCCAGCAGCCCGGGACGGAGGGACGCAGATACGCAGTATTTT.

The chain couples TRBV7-2 to TRBJ1-5; D is uncertain. The CDR3 contains 15 residues. The V gene's germline CDR1 is SGHTA and CDR2 FQGNSA. Trimming removed 5 bases at V and 4 bases at J, with 15 bases between. The CDR3 bases are TGTGCCAGCAGCATAAGATCGGGAGTTAATCAGCCCCAGCATTTT. Protein: CASSIRSGVNQPQHF.

The V gene is TRBV7-8, the J gene TRBJ2-7; tentative D call: TRBD2 (6 bases). V shed 5 bases and J shed 7 bases, with 15 bases lying between them. This CDR3 is built from 13 residues. Germline lookup yields CDR1 SGHVS and CDR2 FQNEAQ. The CDR3 DNA sequence: TGTGCCAGCAGCATGGGACTGAATAATGAGCAGTACTTC. Translating gives CASSMGLNNEQYF.

This clonotype was detected a few times. The gene calls are TRBV7-9 and TRBJ1-5; D may be TRBD1 (5 bases). The CDR3 runs to 13 residues. Trimming shortened V by 11 bases and J by 5 bases, and 16 bases separated the two germline ends. Germline V gene data show CDR1 as SEHNR and CDR2 as FQNEAQ (reference sequence). CDR3 in DNA: TGTGCCGGCACCCGGGGGACGGATCAGCCCCAGCATTTT. This codes for CAGTRGTDQPQHF.

This chain joins TRBV7-2 and TRBJ1-5; D possibly corresponds to TRBD1 (6 bases). This CDR3 region has 18 residues. V lost 4 bases and J 1 base, leaving 20 bases between the germline ends. The germline V gene has CDR1 SGHTA and CDR2 FQGNSA. CDR3 sequence: CASSSVSGGGGSNQPQHF. The CDR3 coding sequence is TGTGCCAGCAGCTCCGTTTCGGGAGGGGGAGGCAGCAATCAGCCCCAGCATTTT.

V gene TRBV5-1 combines with J gene TRBJ2-7, with 9 bases lining up with TRBD2. Germline assignment: CDR1 SGHRS and CDR2 YFSETQ. V gave up 7 bases and J gave up 2 bases; unmatched junction bases: 7. CDR3 length: 14 amino acids. The CDR3 protein is CASGPSGATYEQYF. DNA for the CDR3: TGCGCCAGCGGACCTAGCGGGGCTACCTACGAGCAGTACTTC.

J is TRBJ2-1 and V is TRBV7-9, with TRBD2 matching over 11 bases. The germline gives CDR1 SEHNR, CDR2 FQNEAQ (reference sequence). CDR3 length equals 20 residues. V dropped 1 base and J dropped 3; count of bases not matched to a gene: 14. The CDR3 nucleotides read TGTGCCAGCAGCTTAGTATTAGCGGGAGGGGATCCGGACTACTACAATGAGCAGTTCTTC. The encoded protein is CASSLVLAGGDPDYYNEQFF.

V usage is TRBV20-1 and J usage is TRBJ2-7; 8 bases are a match to TRBD2. CDR3 length equals 14 residues. V gave up 6 bases and J gave up 3 bases; unmatched junction bases: 10. CDR1 is DFQATT and CDR2 is SNEGSKA in the germline V gene (reference sequence). The CDR3 region is CSALETSAYYEQYF. In DNA form, the CDR3 reads TGCAGTGCGCTGGAGACTAGCGCTTACTACGAGCAGTACTTC.

This chain links TRBV2 with TRBJ1-5; D possibly corresponds to TRBD1 (5 bases). The CDR3 is 15 amino acids. V shed 5 bases and J shed 1 base, with 12 bases lying between them. The germline V gene encodes CDR1 SNHLY and CDR2 FYNNEI. The CDR3 protein is CASSTGRASNQPQHF. CDR3 DNA: TGTGCCAGCAGTACGGGACGGGCCAGCAATCAGCCCCAGCATTTT.

This clonotype has more than one count but fewer than ten. The chain uses TRBV4-3 and TRBJ2-1; 9 nucleotides agree with TRBD1. V lost 4 bases, J lost 7 bases, and 11 bases stayed unmatched. The CDR3 runs to 16 residues. Germline V CDR1 and CDR2: LGHNA, YSLEER. The CDR3: CASSLNDRGLGNEQFF. The CDR3 coding sequence is TGCGCCAGCAGCCTAAATGACAGGGGGTTAGGGAATGAGCAGTTCTTC.

Notes on this clonotype: At one boundary the junction diverges from the germline segment, which might be a read error. The chain joins TRBV5-1 to TRBJ2-1, with D possibly called TRBD1 or TRBD2 (6 bases each). The CDR3 covers 16 residues. Germline-derived CDR1 and CDR2 are SGHRS and YFSETQ. This CDR3 reads CASSSAGHSSYSEQFF. The CDR3 DNA sequence: TGCGCCAGCAGCAGCGCGGGACACAGCTCCTACAGTGAGCAGTTCTTC. Full variable domain (outside the CDR3, taken from reference TRBV5-1 and TRBJ2-1): KAGVTQTPRYLIKTRGQQVTLSCSPISGHRSVSWYQQTPGQGLQFLFEYFSETQRNKGNFPGRFSGRQFSNSRSEMNVSTLELGDSALYLCASSSAGHSSYSEQFFGPGTRLTVL.

The V call is TRBV7-3, the J call TRBJ2-3; D call uncertain. The ends were cut back, 1 base at V and 5 bases at J, with 4 bases in the middle. CDR1 and CDR2 (germline): SGHTA, FQGTGA. The CDR3 loop spans 12 amino acids. The CDR3 DNA reads TGTGCCAGCAGCTTAAAGGAAGATACGCAGTATTTT. Translating it yields CASSLKEDTQYF.

There are a few counts of this clonotype. The chain combines TRBV7-2 with TRBJ1-5; no definite D call. The CDR3 has 13 amino acids. In germline, CDR1 is SGHTA, CDR2 FQGNSA. The V end was cut by 6 bases, the J end by 4 bases, with 10 bases between. The CDR3 reads CASRGGVNQPQHF. The CDR3 nucleotides are TGTGCCAGCAGAGGAGGTGTTAATCAGCCCCAGCATTTT.

The chain carries TRBV5-1 and TRBJ2-5; 8 positions match TRBD1. The V gene's germline CDR1 is SGHRS and CDR2 YFSETQ. With V trimmed by 4 bases and J by 4 bases, 6 bases remained unmatched. The CDR3 is 14 residues long. The CDR3: CASSPGQGRETQYF. CDR3 coding DNA: TGCGCCAGCAGCCCCGGACAGGGCCGAGAGACCCAGTACTTC.

There are a few counts of this clonotype. V gene TRBV12-3 or TRBV12-4 combines with J gene TRBJ2-3; D is unclear. This CDR3 has 14 residues. Trimming stripped 0 bases from V and 1 base from J, with 5 bases between. The CDR3 DNA is TGTGCCAGCAGTTTAGCGAGCGGCACAGATACGCAGTATTTT. It translates to CASSLASGTDTQYF.

The rearrangement joins TRBV11-3 to TRBJ2-7; 9 bases are a match to TRBD1. CDR1 SGHNT and CDR2 YENEEA come from the germline V gene. V lost 10 bases to trimming and J lost 5 bases; unmatched junction nucleotides: 9. CDR3 length: 13 residues. CDR3 loop: CANRGTGTDEQYF. The CDR3 DNA reads TGTGCCAACAGGGGGACAGGGACCGACGAGCAGTACTTC.

The genes are TRBV5-1 and TRBJ1-1; 8 bases are shared with TRBD1. The CDR3 loop spans 13 amino acids. In germline, CDR1 is SGHRS, CDR2 YFSETQ. Trimming cost V 4 bases and J 6 bases; bases outside gene matches: 5. DNA for the CDR3: TGCGCCAGCAGCGGACAGGGACACCCTGAAGCTTTCTTT. Translating gives CASSGQGHPEAFF.

The chain employs TRBV27 and TRBJ1-1, with 8 bases fitting TRBD1. The length of the CDR3 is 17 residues. Germline-derived CDR1 and CDR2 are MNHEY and SMNVEV (reference sequence). J lost 4 bases, V lost 3 bases, and 13 bases had no gene match. CDR3 region: CASSFFGSGGMSTEAFF. The CDR3 nucleotides are TGTGCCAGCAGTTTTTTTGGGTCAGGGGGCATGAGCACTGAAGCTTTCTTT.